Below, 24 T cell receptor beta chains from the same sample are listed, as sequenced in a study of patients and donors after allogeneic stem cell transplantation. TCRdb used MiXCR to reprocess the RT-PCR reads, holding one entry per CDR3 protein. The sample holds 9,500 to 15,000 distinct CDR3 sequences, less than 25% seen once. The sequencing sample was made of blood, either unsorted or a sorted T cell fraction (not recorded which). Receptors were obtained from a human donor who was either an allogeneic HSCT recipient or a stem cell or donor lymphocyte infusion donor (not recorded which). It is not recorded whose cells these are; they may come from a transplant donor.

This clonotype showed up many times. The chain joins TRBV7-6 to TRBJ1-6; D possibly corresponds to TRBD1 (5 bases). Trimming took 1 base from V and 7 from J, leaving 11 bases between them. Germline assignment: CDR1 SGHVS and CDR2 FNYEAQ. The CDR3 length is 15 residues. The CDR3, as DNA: TGTGCCAGCAGCTTAGGAGCAGGGACGAATTCACCCCTCCACTTT. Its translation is CASSLGAGTNSPLHF. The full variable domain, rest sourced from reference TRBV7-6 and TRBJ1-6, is GAGVSQSPRYKVTKRGQDVALRCDPISGHVSLYWYRQALGQGPEFLTYFNYEAQQDKSGLPNDRFSAERPEGSISTLTIQRTEQRDSAMYRCASSLGAGTNSPLHFGNGTRLTVT.

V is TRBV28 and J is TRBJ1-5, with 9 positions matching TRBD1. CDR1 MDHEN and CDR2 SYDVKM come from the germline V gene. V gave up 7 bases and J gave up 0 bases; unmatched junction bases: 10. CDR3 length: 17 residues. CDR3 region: CASTPRTGAHSNQPQHF. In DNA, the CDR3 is TGTGCCAGCACCCCGAGGACAGGGGCCCATAGCAATCAGCCCCAGCATTTT.

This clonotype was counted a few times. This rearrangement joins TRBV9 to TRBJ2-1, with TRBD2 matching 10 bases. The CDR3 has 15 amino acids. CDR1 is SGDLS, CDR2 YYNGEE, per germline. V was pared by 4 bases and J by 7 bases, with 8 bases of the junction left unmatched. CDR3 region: CASSPSGRAENEQFF. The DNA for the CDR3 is TGTGCCAGCAGCCCGAGCGGGAGGGCCGAAAATGAGCAGTTCTTC.

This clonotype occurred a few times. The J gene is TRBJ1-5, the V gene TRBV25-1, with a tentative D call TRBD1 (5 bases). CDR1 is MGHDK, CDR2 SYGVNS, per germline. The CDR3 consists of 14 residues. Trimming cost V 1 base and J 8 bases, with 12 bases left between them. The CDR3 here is CASSESGGSEPQHF. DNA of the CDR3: TGTGCCAGCAGTGAATCGGGGGGTTCAGAGCCCCAGCATTTT.

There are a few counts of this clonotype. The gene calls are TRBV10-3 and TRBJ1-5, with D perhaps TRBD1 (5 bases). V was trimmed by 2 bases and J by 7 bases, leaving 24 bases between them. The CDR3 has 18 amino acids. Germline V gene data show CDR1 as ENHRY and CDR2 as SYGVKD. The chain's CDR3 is CAISEGRQRRPGGQPQHF. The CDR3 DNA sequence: TGTGCCATCAGTGAGGGCCGACAGCGCCGTCCTGGGGGGCAGCCCCAGCATTTT.

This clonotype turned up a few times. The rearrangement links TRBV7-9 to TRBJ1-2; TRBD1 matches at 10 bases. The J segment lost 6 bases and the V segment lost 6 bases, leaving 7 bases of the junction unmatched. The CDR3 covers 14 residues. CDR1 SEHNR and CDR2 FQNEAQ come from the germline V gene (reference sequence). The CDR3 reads CASSSPGQGNGYTF. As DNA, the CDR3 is TGTGCCAGCAGTTCCCCGGGACAGGGGAATGGCTACACCTTC.

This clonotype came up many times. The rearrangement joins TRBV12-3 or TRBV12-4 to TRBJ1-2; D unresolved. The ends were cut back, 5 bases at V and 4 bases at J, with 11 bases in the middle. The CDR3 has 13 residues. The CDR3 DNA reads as TGTGCCAGCAGTCCAAGGGAGGGCTATGGCTACACCTTC. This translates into CASSPREGYGYTF.

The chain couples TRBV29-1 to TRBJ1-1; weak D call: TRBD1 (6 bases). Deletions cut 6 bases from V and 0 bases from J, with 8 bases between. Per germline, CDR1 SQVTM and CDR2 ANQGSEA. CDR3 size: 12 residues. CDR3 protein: CSVGHLNTEAFF. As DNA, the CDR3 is TGCAGCGTGGGACACCTGAACACTGAAGCTTTCTTT.

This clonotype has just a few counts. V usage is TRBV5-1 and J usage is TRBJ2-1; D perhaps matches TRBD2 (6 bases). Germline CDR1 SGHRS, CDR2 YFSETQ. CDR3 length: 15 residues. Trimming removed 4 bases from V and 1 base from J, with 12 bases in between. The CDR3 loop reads CASSPASASYNEQFF. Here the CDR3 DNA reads TGCGCCAGCAGCCCTGCTAGCGCATCCTACAATGAGCAGTTCTTC.

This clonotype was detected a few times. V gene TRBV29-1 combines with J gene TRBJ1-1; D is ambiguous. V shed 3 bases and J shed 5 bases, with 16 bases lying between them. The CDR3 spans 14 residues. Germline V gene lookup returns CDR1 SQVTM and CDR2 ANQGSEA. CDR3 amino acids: CSVEGTAKRTEAFF. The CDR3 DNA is TGCAGCGTTGAGGGAACGGCCAAGAGGACTGAAGCTTTCTTT.

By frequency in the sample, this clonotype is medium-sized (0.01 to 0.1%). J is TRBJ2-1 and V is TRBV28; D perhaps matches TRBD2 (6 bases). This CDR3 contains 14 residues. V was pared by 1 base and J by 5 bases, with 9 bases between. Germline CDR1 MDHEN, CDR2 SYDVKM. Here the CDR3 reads CASSLSGVDNEQFF. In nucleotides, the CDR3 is TGTGCCAGCAGTTTATCGGGGGTGGACAATGAGCAGTTCTTC.

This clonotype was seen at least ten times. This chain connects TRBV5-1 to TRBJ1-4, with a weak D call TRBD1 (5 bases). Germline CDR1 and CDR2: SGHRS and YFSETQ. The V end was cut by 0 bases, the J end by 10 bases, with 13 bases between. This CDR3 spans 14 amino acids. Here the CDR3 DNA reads TGCGCCAGCAGCTTGGGGGCCCAGGGAGGAAAACTGTTTTTT. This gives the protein CASSLGAQGGKLFF.

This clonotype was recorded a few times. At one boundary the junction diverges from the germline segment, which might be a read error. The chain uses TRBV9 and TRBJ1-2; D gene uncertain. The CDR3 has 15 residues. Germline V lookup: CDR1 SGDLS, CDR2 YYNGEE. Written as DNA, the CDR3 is TGTGCCAGCAGCGTAGGGGTAGGGTCTAAGTATGGCTACACCTTC. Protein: CASSVGVGSKYGYTF.

The CDR3 bases are TGTGCCACCTGGGACAGGGGAGGCAATCAGCCCCAGCATTTT. Translating it yields CATWDRGGNQPQHF. This rearrangement joins TRBV28 to TRBJ1-5; 10 bases line up with TRBD1. In germline, CDR1 is MDHEN, CDR2 SYDVKM. The CDR3 has 14 residues. The J segment lost 2 bases and the V segment lost 10 bases, leaving 5 bases of the junction unmatched.

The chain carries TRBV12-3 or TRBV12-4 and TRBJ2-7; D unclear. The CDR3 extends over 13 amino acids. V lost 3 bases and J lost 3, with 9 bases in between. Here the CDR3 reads CASSLMPRYEQYF. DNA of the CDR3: TGTGCCAGCAGTTTGATGCCTCGCTACGAGCAGTACTTC.

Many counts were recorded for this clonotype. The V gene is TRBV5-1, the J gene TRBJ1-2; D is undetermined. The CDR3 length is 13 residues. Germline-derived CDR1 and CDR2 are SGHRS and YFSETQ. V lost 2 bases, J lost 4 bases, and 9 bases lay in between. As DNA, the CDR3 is TGCGCCAGCAGCTTCGCAGCGTCCTATGGCTACACCTTC. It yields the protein CASSFAASYGYTF.

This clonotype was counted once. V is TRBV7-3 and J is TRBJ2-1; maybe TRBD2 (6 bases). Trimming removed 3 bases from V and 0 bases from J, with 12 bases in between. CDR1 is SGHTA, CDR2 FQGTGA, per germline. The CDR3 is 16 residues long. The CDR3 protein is CASSFGGISSYNEQFF. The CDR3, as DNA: TGTGCCAGCAGCTTCGGCGGGATCAGCTCCTACAATGAGCAGTTCTTC.

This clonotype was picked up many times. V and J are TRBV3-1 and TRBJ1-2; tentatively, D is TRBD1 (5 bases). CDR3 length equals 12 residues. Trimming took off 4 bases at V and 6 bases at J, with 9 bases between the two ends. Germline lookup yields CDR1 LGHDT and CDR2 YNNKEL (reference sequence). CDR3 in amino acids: CASSLQGDGYTF. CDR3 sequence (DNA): TGTGCCAGCAGCCTCCAGGGAGATGGCTACACCTTC.

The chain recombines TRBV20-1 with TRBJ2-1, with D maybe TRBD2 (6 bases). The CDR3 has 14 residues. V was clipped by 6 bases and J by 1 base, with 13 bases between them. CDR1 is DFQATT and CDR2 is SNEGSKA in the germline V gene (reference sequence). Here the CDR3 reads CSAGGAVSYNEQFF. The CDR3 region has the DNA TGCAGTGCCGGGGGAGCGGTTTCCTACAATGAGCAGTTCTTC.

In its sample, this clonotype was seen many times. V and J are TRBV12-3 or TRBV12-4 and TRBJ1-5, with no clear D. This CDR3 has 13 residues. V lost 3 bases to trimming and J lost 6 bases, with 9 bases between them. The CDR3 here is CASSLGRFQPQHF. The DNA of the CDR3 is TGTGCCAGCAGTTTGGGCCGTTTTCAGCCCCAGCATTTT.

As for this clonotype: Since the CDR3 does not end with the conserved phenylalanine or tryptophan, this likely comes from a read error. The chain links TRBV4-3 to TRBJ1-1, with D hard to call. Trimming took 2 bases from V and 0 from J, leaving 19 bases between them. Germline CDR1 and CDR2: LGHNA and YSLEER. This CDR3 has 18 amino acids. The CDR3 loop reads CASSQHLPRGLLNTEAFL. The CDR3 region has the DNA TGCGCCAGCAGCCAACACTTGCCGCGAGGACTTCTGAACACTGAAGCTTTCTTG.

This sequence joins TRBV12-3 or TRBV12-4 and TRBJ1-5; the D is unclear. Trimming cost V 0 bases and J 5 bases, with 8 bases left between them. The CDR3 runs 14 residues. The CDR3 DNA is TGTGCCAGCAGTTTAGCGATGGGGTATCAGCCCCAGCATTTT. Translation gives CASSLAMGYQPQHF.

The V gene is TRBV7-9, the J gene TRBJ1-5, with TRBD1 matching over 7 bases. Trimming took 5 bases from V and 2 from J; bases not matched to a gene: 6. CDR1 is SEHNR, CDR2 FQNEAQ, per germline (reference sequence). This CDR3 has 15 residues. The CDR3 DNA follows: TGTGCCAGCAGCCAAGACAGGGAAGGCAATCAGCCCCAGCATTTT. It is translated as CASSQDREGNQPQHF.

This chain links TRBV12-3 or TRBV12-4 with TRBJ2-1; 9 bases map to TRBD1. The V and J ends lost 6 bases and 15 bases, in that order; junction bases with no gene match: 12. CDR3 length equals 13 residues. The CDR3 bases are TGTGCCAGCAGCCGGGACAGGGTGCAAAAATCGTTCTTC. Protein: CASSRDRVQKSFF.